A single sample gave rise to the 15 T cell receptor beta chains below, sequenced in a study of T-cell reconstitution after alpha-beta-depleted transplantation in children. Researchers prepared the TCRbeta library using unique molecular identifiers, the study reports. From the PCR reads, TCRdb called clonotypes with MiXCR, one entry per CDR3 protein. The sample has about 610,000 distinct CDR3 sequences, roughly a tenth seen once. Material: PBMCs from the stem cell graft donor, obtained from the stem cell graft. Source of these receptors: a human donor who donated a stem cell graft to a child with acute myeloid leukemia.

This clonotype showed up just a few times. The rearrangement joins TRBV5-1 to TRBJ2-1, with D possibly being TRBD2 (6 bases). Deletions cut 1 base from V and 9 bases from J, with 11 bases between. This CDR3 contains 13 residues. CDR1 and CDR2 from the germline V gene are SGHRS and YFSETQ. CDR3 protein: CASSLIYGSEQFF. The CDR3 DNA reads as TGCGCCAGCAGCTTGATTTACGGGAGTGAGCAGTTCTTC.

The gene calls are TRBV6-5 and TRBJ2-4, with 7 positions matching TRBD2. Germline V gives CDR1 MNHEY, CDR2 SVGAGI. There are 14 residues in the CDR3. V trimming: 0 bases; J trimming: 5 bases; junction bases outside the gene matches: 1. CDR3: CASSYSGGENIQYF. The DNA for the CDR3 is TGTGCCAGCAGTTACTCGGGAGGGGAAAACATTCAGTACTTC.

The chain links TRBV7-9 to TRBJ1-2, with TRBD1 matching 9 bases. Germline V CDR1 and CDR2: SEHNR, FQNEAQ (reference sequence). V shed 5 bases and J 8 bases; nucleotides not matched to a gene: 12. The CDR3 is 15 amino acids. The CDR3 sequence: CASSPRDRVEEGYTF. In DNA form, the CDR3 reads TGTGCCAGCAGCCCCAGGGACAGGGTTGAGGAAGGCTACACCTTC.

Only a few counts were recorded for this clonotype. J is TRBJ2-7 and V is TRBV29-1; a weak D match, TRBD1 (6 bases). The CDR3 extends over 13 amino acids. The germline CDR1 and CDR2 sequences are SQVTM and ANQGSEA. V lost 4 bases to trimming and J lost 1 base, with 11 bases between them. The CDR3 reads CSVVPGASYEQYF. The DNA of the CDR3 is TGCAGCGTTGTCCCAGGGGCTTCCTACGAGCAGTACTTC.

The gene calls are TRBV29-1 and TRBJ2-7; D might be TRBD1 (6 bases). The germline gives CDR1 SQVTM, CDR2 ANQGSEA. This CDR3 comprises 14 residues. Trimming cost V 3 bases and J 3 bases, with 15 bases left between them. The CDR3 DNA reads as TGCAGCGTTGATCAGGGGCCGGCCTACTACGAGCAGTACTTC. It translates to CSVDQGPAYYEQYF.

This clonotype was seen a handful of times. CDR3 DNA: TGCGCCAGCAGCCAACTGCCGGGACAGGGGTTATATGGCTACACCTTC. Its protein product is CASSQLPGQGLYGYTF. The chain couples TRBV4-3 to TRBJ1-2; 10 bases align to TRBD1. The CDR3 spans 16 residues. J gave up 5 bases and V 2 bases, and 8 bases lay outside the gene matches. CDR1 and CDR2 (germline): LGHNA, YSLEER.

This clonotype came up a few times. With a much larger clone just one base away, this may be a read error. This chain connects TRBV10-3 to TRBJ2-1, with D possibly being TRBD2 (7 bases). The germline gives CDR1 ENHRY, CDR2 SYGVKD. Trimming pared 6 bases from V and 9 bases from J, leaving 15 bases between. The CDR3 runs 13 residues. For the CDR3, the DNA is TGTGCCATCAGAACTAGGGGGGGAAGTGAGCAGTTCTTC. This sequence encodes CAIRTRGGSEQFF.

This clonotype occurred many times. The chain carries TRBV15 and TRBJ1-5; D is uncertain. Germline V CDR1 and CDR2: LNHNV, YYDKDF (reference sequence). The CDR3 contains 14 residues. The V gene lost 2 bases and the J gene lost 0 bases, with 5 bases spanning the gap. The CDR3 bases are TGTGCCACCAGCAGAAGGGATAGCAATCAGCCCCAGCATTTT. This codes for CATSRRDSNQPQHF.

The V call is TRBV20-1, the J call TRBJ1-2; D remains unclear. This CDR3 is built from 9 residues. Germline V gene sequence: CDR1 DFQATT, CDR2 SNEGSKA (reference sequence). The germline V and J ends were trimmed by 7 bases and 7 bases, with 7 bases remaining between them. CDR3 in DNA: TGCAGTGGGCTGCCTGGCTACACCTTC. Its protein is CSGLPGYTF.

This clonotype was counted a few times. The V gene is TRBV4-3, the J gene TRBJ1-5; no clear D. Trimming shortened V by 5 bases and J by 2 bases, and 13 bases separated the two germline ends. Germline V CDR1 and CDR2: LGHNA, YSLEER. The CDR3 is 15 residues long. The CDR3: CASSDDVSGNQPQHF. Written as DNA, the CDR3 is TGCGCCAGCAGCGATGACGTTTCTGGCAATCAGCCCCAGCATTTT.

The rearrangement links TRBV5-6 to TRBJ1-1, with 8 bases aligning to TRBD1. Germline V gene data show CDR1 as SGHDT and CDR2 as YYEEEE. The junction had 16 bases not matched to a gene; V was cut back by 6 bases and J by 6 bases. The CDR3 has 16 residues. CDR3 nucleotide sequence: TGTGCCAGCAAACAGACAGGGGTTGGGGGTCGCCCTGAAGCTTTCTTT. This sequence encodes CASKQTGVGGRPEAFF.

This clonotype has just a few counts. The chain recombines TRBV25-1 with TRBJ2-7, with 7 nucleotides matching TRBD1. This CDR3 is 17 amino acids long. J gave up 3 bases and V 3 bases, and 14 bases lay outside the gene matches. The germline V gene encodes CDR1 MGHDK and CDR2 SYGVNS. CDR3 nucleotide sequence: TGTGCCAGCAGTGAGCAGGGACAGCCCGGGCACGACTACGAGCAGTACTTC. Its protein is CASSEQGQPGHDYEQYF.

This clonotype has ten or more counts. The chain carries TRBV12-3 or TRBV12-4 and TRBJ2-1, with D tentatively TRBD2 (6 bases). Deletions cut 6 bases from V and 7 bases from J, with 10 bases between. The CDR3 sequence is 12 residues long. Here the CDR3 DNA reads TGTGCCAGCAGGGGACTCCCTAATGAGCAGTTCTTC. Its translation is CASRGLPNEQFF.

The chain couples TRBV28 to TRBJ2-7; 7 nucleotides align to TRBD2. Germline V CDR1 and CDR2: MDHEN, SYDVKM. The J segment lost 0 bases and the V segment lost 6 bases, leaving 5 bases of the junction unmatched. The CDR3 totals 14 residues. This CDR3 reads CASSWGGPSYEQYF. In DNA form, the CDR3 reads TGTGCCAGCAGCTGGGGGGGTCCCTCCTACGAGCAGTACTTC.

The chain carries TRBV20-1 and TRBJ2-3; 10 positions match TRBD1. The CDR3 length is 16 residues. Germline V gives CDR1 DFQATT, CDR2 SNEGSKA (reference sequence). Trimming removed 6 bases from V and 3 bases from J; junction bases left unmatched: 12. This chain's CDR3 is CSAELLPGQGTDTQYF. DNA for the CDR3: TGCAGTGCCGAATTATTGCCGGGACAGGGGACAGATACGCAGTATTTT.